This T cell receptor beta chain was recovered during a study of a mutant IDH1 vaccine in newly diagnosed glioma. Turning to the study itself: Therapy received beforehand was radiotherapy, temozolomide, or both, with most patients given both. The study, taken as a whole, reports: Patients showed vaccine-induced immune responses at a rate of about 93%.

Germline-derived CDR1 and CDR2 are SGHRS and YFSETQ. This CDR3 is 15 amino acids long. Trimming stripped 0 bases from V and 1 base from J, with 10 bases between. Measured with immunoSEQ multiplex PCR; TCRdb has only the in-frame clones, and not every one. This sample has around 39,000 clones, with roughly 83% found just once. Noted time point: week 23, last vaccination. Doses of 300 ug of mutant IDH1 20-mer peptide were given with topical imiquimod. As concerns this clone: Its specificity is not known.

This receptor was taken from a woman younger than 30 with glioma. Some clones in this sample may be carry-over from other donors' samples. The sample was PBMCs, taken from a glioma patient whose treatment included an IDH1 peptide vaccine. The rearrangement joins TRBV5-1 to TRBJ1-1, with D uncertain. The CDR3 DNA is TGCGCCAGCAGCTTGGGTAAGGTCGGGAACACTGAAGCTTTCTTT. Translation: CASSLGKVGNTEAFF.